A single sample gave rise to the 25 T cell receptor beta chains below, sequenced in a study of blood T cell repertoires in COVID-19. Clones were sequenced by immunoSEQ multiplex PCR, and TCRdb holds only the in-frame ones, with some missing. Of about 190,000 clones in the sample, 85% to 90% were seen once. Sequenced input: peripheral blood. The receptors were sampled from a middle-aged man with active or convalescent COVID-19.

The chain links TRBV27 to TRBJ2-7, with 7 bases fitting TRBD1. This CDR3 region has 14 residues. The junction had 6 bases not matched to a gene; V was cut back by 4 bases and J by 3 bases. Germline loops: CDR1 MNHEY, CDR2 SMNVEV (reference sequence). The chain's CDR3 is CASSWAGTDYEQYF. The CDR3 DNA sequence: TGTGCCAGCAGTTGGGCAGGGACAGACTACGAGCAGTACTTC.

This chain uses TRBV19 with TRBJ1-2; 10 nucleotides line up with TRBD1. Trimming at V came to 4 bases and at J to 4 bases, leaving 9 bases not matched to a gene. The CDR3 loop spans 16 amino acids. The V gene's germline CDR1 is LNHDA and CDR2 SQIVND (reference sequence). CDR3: CASSTGGTGDRYGYTF. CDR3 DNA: TGTGCCAGTAGTACAGGGGGGACAGGGGACCGCTATGGCTACACCTTC.

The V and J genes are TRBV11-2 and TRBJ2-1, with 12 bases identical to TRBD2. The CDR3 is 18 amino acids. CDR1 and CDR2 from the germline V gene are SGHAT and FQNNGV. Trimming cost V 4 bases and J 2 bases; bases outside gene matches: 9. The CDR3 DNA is TGTGCCAGCAGCTCCGCCCTAGCGGGGGGGCCCACCTACAATGAGCAGTTCTTC. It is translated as CASSSALAGGPTYNEQFF.

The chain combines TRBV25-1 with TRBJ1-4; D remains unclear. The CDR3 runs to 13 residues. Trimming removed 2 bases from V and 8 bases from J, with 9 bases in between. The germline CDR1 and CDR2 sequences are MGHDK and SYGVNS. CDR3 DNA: TGTGCCAGCAGTGAAGTTGGCATCGAAAAACTGTTTTTT. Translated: CASSEVGIEKLFF.

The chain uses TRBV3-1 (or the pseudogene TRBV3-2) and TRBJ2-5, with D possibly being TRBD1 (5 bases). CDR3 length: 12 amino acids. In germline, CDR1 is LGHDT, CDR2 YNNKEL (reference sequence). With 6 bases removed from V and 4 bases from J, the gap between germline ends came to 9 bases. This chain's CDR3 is CASSRRGETQYF. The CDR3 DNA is TGTGCCAGCAGTCGAAGGGGAGAGACCCAGTACTTC.

The CDR3 spells CASRSTSGGAGTDTQYF. In nucleotides, the CDR3 is TGTGCCAGCAGGTCGACTAGCGGGGGGGCAGGCACAGATACGCAGTATTTT. This chain uses TRBV2 with TRBJ2-3, with 14 positions matching TRBD2. The CDR3 has 17 residues. The germline gives CDR1 SNHLY, CDR2 FYNNEI. After removal of 6 bases from V and 1 base from J, the junction contained 6 bases not matched to a gene.

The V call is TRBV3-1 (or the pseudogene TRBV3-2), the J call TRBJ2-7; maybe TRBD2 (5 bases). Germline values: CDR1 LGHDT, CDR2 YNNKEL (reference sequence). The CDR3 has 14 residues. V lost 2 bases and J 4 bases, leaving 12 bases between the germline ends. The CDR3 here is CASSQIASLYEQYF. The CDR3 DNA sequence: TGTGCCAGCAGCCAAATAGCTAGCCTGTACGAGCAGTACTTC.

The CDR3 sequence is CASSETEMNTGELFF. The CDR3 DNA sequence: TGTGCCAGCAGTGAGACAGAGATGAACACCGGGGAGCTGTTTTTT. V and J are TRBV2 and TRBJ2-2; a possible D gene is TRBD1 (5 bases). This CDR3 comprises 15 residues. Germline V gene data show CDR1 as SNHLY and CDR2 as FYNNEI. Trimming removed 3 bases at V and 1 base at J, with 9 bases between. Together with reference TRBV2 and TRBJ2-2, the CDR3 gives the full variable domain: EPEVTQTPSHQVTQMGQEVILRCVPISNHLYFYWYRQILGQKVEFLVSFYNNEISEKSEIFDDQFSVERPDGSNFTLKIRSTKLEDSAMYFCASSETEMNTGELFFGEGSRLTVL.

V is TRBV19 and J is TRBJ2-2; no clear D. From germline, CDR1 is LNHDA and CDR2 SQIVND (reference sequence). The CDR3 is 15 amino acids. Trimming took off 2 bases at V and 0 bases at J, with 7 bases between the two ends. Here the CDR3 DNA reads TGTGCCAGTAGTATACCAGTCTCGAACACCGGGGAGCTGTTTTTT. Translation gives CASSIPVSNTGELFF.

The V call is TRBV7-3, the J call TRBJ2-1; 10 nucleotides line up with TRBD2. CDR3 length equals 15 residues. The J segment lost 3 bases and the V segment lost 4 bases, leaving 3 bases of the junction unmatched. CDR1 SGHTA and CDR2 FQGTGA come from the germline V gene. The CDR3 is CASSSSGGGYNEQFF. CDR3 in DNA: TGTGCCAGCAGCTCTAGCGGGGGCGGCTACAATGAGCAGTTCTTC.

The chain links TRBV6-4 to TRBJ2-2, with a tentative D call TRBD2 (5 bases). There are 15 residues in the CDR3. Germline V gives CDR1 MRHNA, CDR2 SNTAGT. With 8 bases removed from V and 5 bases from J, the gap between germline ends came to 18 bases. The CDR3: CASALRASGTGELFF. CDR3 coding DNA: TGTGCCAGCGCCCTTCGCGCATCGGGGACCGGGGAGCTGTTTTTT.

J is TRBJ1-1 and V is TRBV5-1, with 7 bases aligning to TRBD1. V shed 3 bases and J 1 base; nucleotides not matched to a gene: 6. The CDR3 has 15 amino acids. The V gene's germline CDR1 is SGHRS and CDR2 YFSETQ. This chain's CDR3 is CASSSNRGRNTEAFF. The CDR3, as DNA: TGCGCCAGCAGCTCGAACAGGGGAAGGAACACTGAAGCTTTCTTT.

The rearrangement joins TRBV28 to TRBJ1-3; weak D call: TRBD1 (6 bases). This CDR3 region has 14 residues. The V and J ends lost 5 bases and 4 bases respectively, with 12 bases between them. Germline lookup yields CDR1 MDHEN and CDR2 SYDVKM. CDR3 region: CASSPPGVGNTIYF. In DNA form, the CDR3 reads TGTGCCAGCAGTCCCCCAGGGGTAGGAAACACCATATATTTT.

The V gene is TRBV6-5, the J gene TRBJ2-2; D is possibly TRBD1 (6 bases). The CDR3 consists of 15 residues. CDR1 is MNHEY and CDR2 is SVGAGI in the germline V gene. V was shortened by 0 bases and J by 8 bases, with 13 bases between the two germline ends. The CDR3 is CASSYSWTAGGELFF. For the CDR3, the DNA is TGTGCCAGCAGTTACTCCTGGACAGCAGGAGGGGAGCTGTTTTTT.

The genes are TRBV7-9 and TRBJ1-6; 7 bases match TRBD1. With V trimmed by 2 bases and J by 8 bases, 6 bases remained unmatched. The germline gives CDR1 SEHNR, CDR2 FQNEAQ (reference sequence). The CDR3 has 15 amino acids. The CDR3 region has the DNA TGTGCCAGCAGCTTAATGGGGACAGAGCATTCACCCCTCCACTTT. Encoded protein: CASSLMGTEHSPLHF.

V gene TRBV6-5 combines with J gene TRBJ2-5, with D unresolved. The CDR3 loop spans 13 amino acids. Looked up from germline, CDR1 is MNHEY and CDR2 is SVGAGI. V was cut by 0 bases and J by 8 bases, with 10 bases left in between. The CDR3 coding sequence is TGTGCCAGCAGTTACTCGAAAGAGTTAACCCAGTACTTC. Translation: CASSYSKELTQYF.

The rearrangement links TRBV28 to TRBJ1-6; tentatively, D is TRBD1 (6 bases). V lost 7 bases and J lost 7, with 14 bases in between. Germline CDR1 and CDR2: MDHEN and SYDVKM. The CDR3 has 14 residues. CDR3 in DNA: TGTGCCAGCATTACGGACAGAAAGAATTCACCCCTCCACTTT. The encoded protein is CASITDRKNSPLHF. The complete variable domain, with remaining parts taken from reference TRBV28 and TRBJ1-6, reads DVKVTQSSRYLVKRTGEKVFLECVQDMDHENMFWYRQDPGLGLRLIYFSYDVKMKEKGDIPEGYSVSREKKERFSLILESASTNQTSMYLCASITDRKNSPLHFGNGTRLTVT.

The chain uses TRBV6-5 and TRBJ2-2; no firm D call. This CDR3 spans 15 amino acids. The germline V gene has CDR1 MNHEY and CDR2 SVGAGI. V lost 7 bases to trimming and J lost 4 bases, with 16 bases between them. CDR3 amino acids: CASTPPGDATGELFF. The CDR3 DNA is TGTGCCAGCACCCCGCCAGGCGATGCCACCGGGGAGCTGTTTTTT.

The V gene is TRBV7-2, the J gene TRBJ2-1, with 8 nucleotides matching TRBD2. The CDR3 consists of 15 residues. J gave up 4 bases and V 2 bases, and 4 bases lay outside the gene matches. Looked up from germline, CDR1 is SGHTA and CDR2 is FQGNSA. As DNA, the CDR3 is TGTGCCAGCAGCTTAAACCCTAGCGGGTACAATGAGCAGTTCTTC. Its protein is CASSLNPSGYNEQFF.

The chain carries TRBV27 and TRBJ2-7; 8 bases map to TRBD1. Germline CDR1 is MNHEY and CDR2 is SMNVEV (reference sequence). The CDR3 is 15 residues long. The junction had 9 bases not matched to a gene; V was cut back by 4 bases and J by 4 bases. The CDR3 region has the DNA TGTGCCAGCAGTTCTCCCGGGACAGGAGCATACGAGCAGTACTTC. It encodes CASSSPGTGAYEQYF.

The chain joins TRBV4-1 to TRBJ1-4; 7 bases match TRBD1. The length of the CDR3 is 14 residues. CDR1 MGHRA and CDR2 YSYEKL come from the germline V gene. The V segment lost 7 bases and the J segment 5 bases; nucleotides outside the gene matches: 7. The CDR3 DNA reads TGCGCCAGCACCCCGGGACAGCTCAATGAAAAACTGTTTTTT. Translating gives CASTPGQLNEKLFF.

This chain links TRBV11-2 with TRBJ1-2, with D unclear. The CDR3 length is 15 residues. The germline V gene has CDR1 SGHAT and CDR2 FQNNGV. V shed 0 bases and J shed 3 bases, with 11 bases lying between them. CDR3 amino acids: CASSLDGGSHYGYTF. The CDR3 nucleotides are TGTGCCAGCAGCTTAGACGGAGGGAGTCACTATGGCTACACCTTC. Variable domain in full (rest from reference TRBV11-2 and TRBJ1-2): EAGVAQSPRYKIIEKRQSVAFWCNPISGHATLYWYQQILGQGPKLLIQFQNNGVVDDSQLPKDRFSAERLKGVDSTLKIQPAKLEDSAVYLCASSLDGGSHYGYTFGSGTRLTVV.

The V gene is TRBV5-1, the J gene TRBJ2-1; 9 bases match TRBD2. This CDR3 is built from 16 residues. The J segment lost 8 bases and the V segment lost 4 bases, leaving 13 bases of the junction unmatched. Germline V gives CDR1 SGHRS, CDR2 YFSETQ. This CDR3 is CASSVPAGGRGDEQFF. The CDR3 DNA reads TGCGCCAGCAGCGTCCCCGCGGGGGGGCGTGGGGATGAGCAGTTCTTC.

Here the CDR3 DNA reads TGTGCCAGCAGTTCCCTTATTACAGGGGGTGGTTCACCCCTCCACTTT. This codes for CASSSLITGGGSPLHF. This chain connects TRBV6-5 to TRBJ1-6; 8 bases are a match to TRBD1. The V segment lost 4 bases and the J segment 9 bases; nucleotides outside the gene matches: 11. The CDR3 totals 16 residues. Germline V gives CDR1 MNHEY, CDR2 SVGAGI.

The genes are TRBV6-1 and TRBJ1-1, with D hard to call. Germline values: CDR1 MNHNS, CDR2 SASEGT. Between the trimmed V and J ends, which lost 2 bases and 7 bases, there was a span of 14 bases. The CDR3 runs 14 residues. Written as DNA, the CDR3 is TGTGCCAGCAGTGAATACAACCGGGATCTTGAAGCTTTCTTT. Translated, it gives CASSEYNRDLEAFF.